This TCR beta chain is drawn from a study of shared clonotypes between healthy human individuals. This CDR3 spans 15 amino acids. Trimming removed 3 bases at V and 3 bases at J, with 11 bases between. From germline, CDR1 is ENHRY and CDR2 SYGVKD. Naive CD4+ cells were CD45RA-selected; the remaining cells were memory. Here immunoSEQ multiplex PCR was the method, and the copy in TCRdb shows in-frame clones only, minus some. The sample shows 2 million or so clones, 95% of them seen only once. The source of this sequence is a man in his late teens or twenties in good health. This sequence joins TRBV10-3 and TRBJ1-4; a weak D match, TRBD1 (5 bases). Specimen: naive CD4+ T cells sorted from blood. Stated subset: CD45RA+ positively selected. CDR3 in DNA: TGTGCCATCAGTGACGGGGGGAGCTCTAATGAAAAACTGTTTTTT. Translating it yields CAISDGGSSNEKLFF.